This T cell receptor beta chain was observed in a study of T-cell reconstitution after alpha-beta-depleted transplantation in children. CDR3 length: 17 amino acids. Trimming at V came to 4 bases and at J to 4 bases, leaving 11 bases not matched to a gene. Germline-derived CDR1 and CDR2 are LNHDA and SQIVND (reference sequence). Unique molecular identifiers were incorporated into the prepared TCRbeta library. MiXCR, applied by TCRdb to the PCR reads, yields one record per CDR3 protein. The sample holds approximately 340,000 distinct CDR3 sequences; 9% to 12% are singletons and the top ten take 2% to 3%.

The source material was PBMCs from the stem cell graft donor, sampled from the stem cell graft. The receptor comes from a human donor who donated a stem cell graft to a child with acute lymphoblastic leukemia. The V call is TRBV19, the J call TRBJ1-5; 9 nucleotides match TRBD1. CDR3 in DNA: TGTGCCAGTAGTAAAGGGACAGGGTCAGGGACGAATCAGCCCCAGCATTTT. Protein: CASSKGTGSGTNQPQHF.